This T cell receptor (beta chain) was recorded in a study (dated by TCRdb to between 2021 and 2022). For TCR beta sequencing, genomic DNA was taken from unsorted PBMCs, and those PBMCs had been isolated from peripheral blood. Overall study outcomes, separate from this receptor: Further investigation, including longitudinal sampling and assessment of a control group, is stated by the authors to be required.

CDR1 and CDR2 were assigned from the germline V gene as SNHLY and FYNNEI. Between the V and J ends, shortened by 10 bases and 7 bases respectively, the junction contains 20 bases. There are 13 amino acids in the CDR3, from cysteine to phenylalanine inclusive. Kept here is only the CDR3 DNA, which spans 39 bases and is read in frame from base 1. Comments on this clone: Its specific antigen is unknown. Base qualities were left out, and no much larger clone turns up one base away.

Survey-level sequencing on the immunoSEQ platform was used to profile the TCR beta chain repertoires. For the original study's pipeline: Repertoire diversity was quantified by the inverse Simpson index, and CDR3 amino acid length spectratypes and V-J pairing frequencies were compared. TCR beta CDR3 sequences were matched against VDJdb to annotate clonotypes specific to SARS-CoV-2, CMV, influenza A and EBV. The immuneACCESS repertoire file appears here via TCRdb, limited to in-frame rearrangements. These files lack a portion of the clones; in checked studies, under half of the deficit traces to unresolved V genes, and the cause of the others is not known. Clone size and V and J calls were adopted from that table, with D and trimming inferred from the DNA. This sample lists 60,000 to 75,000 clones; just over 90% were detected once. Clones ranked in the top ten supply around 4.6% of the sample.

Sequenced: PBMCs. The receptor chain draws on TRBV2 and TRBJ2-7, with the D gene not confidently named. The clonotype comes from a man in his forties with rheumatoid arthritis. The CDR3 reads CAISDEARQEQYF. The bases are TGTGCCATTTCGGACGAGGCCCGGCAGGAGCAGTACTTC.